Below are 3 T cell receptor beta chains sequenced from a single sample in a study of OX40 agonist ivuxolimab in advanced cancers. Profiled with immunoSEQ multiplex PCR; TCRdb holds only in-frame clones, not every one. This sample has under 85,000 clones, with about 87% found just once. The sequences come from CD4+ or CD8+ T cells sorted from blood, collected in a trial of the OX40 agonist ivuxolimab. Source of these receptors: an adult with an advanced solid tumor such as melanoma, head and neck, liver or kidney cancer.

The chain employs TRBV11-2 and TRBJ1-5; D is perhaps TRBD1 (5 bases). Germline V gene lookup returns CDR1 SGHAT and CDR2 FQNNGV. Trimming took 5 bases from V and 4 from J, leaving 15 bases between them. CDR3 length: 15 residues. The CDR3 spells CASSADRQPNQPQHF. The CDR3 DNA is TGTGCCAGCAGCGCAGACAGACAGCCGAATCAGCCCCAGCATTTT. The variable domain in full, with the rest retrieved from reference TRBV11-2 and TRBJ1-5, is EAGVAQSPRYKIIEKRQSVAFWCNPISGHATLYWYQQILGQGPKLLIQFQNNGVVDDSQLPKDRFSAERLKGVDSTLKIQPAKLEDSAVYLCASSADRQPNQPQHFGDGTRLSIL.

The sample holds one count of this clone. In DNA form, the CDR3 reads TGTGCCAGCCTTCGGGGTGGTGCTGGAAACACCATATATTTT. Its protein product is CASLRGGAGNTIYF. The gene calls are TRBV19 and TRBJ1-3; D ambiguous. CDR3 length: 14 amino acids. V gave up 9 bases and J gave up 2 bases, with 14 bases separating them. Germline V gene data show CDR1 as LNHDA and CDR2 as SQIVND (reference sequence). The complete variable domain, with remaining parts taken from reference TRBV19 and TRBJ1-3, reads DGGITQSPKYLFRKEGQNVTLSCEQNLNHDAMYWYRQDPGQGLRLIYYSQIVNDFQKGDIAEGYSVSREKKESFPLTVTSAQKNPTAFYLCASLRGGAGNTIYFGEGSWLTVV.

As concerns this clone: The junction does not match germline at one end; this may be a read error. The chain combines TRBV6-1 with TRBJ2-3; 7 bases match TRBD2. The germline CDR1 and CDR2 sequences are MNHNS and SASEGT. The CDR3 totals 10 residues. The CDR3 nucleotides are TGTGCCAGCACCGGGACTACATATAATTTT. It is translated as CASTGTTYNF.